This record covers a single T cell receptor beta chain. This entry is derived from a study of blood T cell repertoires in COVID-19. Whole-study context: PBMCs, B-cell-depleted T cells, or T cells provided the cDNA or gDNA that made up the material.

Authors' methods: Amplifying reference gene primers gave estimates of nucleated cell counts. The protocol was immunoSEQ multiplex PCR, while the TCRdb copy is restricted to in-frame clones and leaves out a portion. That table gives V, J and clone size, and the DNA gave D and trimming. The table has around 150,000 clones, just under 90% seen once. This CDR3 contains 17 residues. Germline V gene data show CDR1 as LNHDA and CDR2 as SQIVND (reference sequence). Trimming left V 5 bases short and J 5 bases short, with 22 bases between. The TCR sequence derives from a woman aged 40-49 years with acute or convalescent COVID-19. The chain is built from TRBV19 and TRBJ2-1; the D gene is possibly TRBD2 (7 bases). Specimen: peripheral blood. The DNA of the CDR3 is TGTGCCAGTAGTTTAAAGGGGGGGGACTACCCGAACAATGAGCAGTTCTTC. Translating gives CASSLKGGDYPNNEQFF.